Listed below are T cell receptor beta chains from one sample, sequenced in a study of blood T cell repertoires in COVID-19. TCRdb's copy holds only in-frame clones and misses some; the assay was immunoSEQ multiplex PCR. The table lists about 440,000 clones, 90% of them singletons. Sequencing was performed on PBMCs or T cells enriched from blood (not recorded which). The source is a man between 18 and 29 years old who had recovered from COVID-19. Each CDR3 is given with its conserved first and last residue. The D gene is left open where the match is weak. The size of a clone is reported for some rows only, either as once, few or many, or as a class for expanded clones.

j_call | clone_size | v_call | d_call | cdr3_nt | cdr3_aa
TRBJ2-7 | - | TRBV3-1/TRBV3-2 | - | TGTGCCAGCAGCCAAGTCGGGTCAGAGCAGTACTTC | CASSQVGSEQYF
TRBJ2-1 | - | TRBV23-1 | TRBD2 | TGCGCCAGCAGTCAAGAACTAGCGGGAGTTCCCAATGAGCAGTTCTTC | CASSQELAGVPNEQFF
TRBJ2-1 | - | TRBV7-7 | - | TGTGCCAGCAGCTTAGGCCCCCTGGGCTCAAATGAGCAGTTCTTC | CASSLGPLGSNEQFF
TRBJ1-1 | once | TRBV29-1 | TRBD1 | TGCAGCGCAAGACAGGGTGACACTGAAGCTTTCTTT | CSARQGDTEAFF
TRBJ2-1 | - | TRBV7-2 | - | TGTGCCAGCAGCTTCTCCTACTCGATCAATGAGCAGTTCTTC | CASSFSYSINEQFF
TRBJ2-5 | once | TRBV25-1 | - | TGTGCCAGCAGTGAGCATCGCGCCCAAGAGACCCAGTACTTC | CASSEHRAQETQYF
TRBJ2-7 | - | TRBV2 | - | TGTGCCAGCAGTGTATCACAGGACCCCTACGAGCAGTACTTC | CASSVSQDPYEQYF
TRBJ2-6 | once | TRBV14 | - | TGTGCCAGCAGCCCCAGGTTACCGCTGGGTCCCTCACACTCTGGGGCCAACGTCCTGACTTTC | CASSPRLPLGPSHSGANVLTF
TRBJ1-2 | - | TRBV13 | - | TGTGCCAGCAGCTTAGGTTATTCAGGGAGGGATGGCTACACCTTC | CASSLGYSGRDGYTF
TRBJ2-5 | - | TRBV9 | TRBD1 | TGTGCCAGCAGCGTAGGCGGGACAGGGGGCGGAGAGACCCAGTACTTC | CASSVGGTGGGETQYF
TRBJ1-5 | - | TRBV2 | TRBD1 | TGTGCCAGCAGCACTACCGCAGGGGGCGTCTTCAATCAGCCCCAGCATTTT | CASSTTAGGVFNQPQHF
TRBJ1-2 | - | TRBV5-4 | TRBD1 | TGTGCCAGCAGTTCGGGACAGCTGAACCGTGCTAACTATGGCTACACCTTC | CASSSGQLNRANYGYTF
TRBJ2-5 | - | TRBV4-1 | TRBD1 | TGCGCCAGCAGCCTAGACAGGGGGCGTGAGACCCAGTACTTC | CASSLDRGRETQYF
TRBJ2-1 | once | TRBV28 | - | TGTGCCAGCAGTTTCAACAATGAGCAGTTCTTC | CASSFNNEQFF
TRBJ2-7 | - | TRBV28 | - | TGTGCCAGCAGTTTTTCCCTTCTCGAGCAGTACTTC | CASSFSLLEQYF
TRBJ1-2 | - | TRBV7-9 | TRBD1 | TGTGCCAGCAGCTTAGCTAGGACAGGGGTTAATGGCTACACCTTC | CASSLARTGVNGYTF
TRBJ1-1 | - | TRBV19 | - | TGTGCCAGTAGGGGGAGAACTGAAGCTTTCTTT | CASRGRTEAFF
TRBJ2-7 | - | TRBV28 | TRBD1 | TGTGCCAGCAGTTTGACGGGACAGACTAACCGGAGGCAGTACTTC | CASSLTGQTNRRQYF
TRBJ1-2 | once | TRBV18 | TRBD1 | TGTGCCAGCTCACAACAGGGGGCTAACTATGGCTACACCTTC | CASSQQGANYGYTF
TRBJ2-7 | few | TRBV28 | - | TGTGCCAGCAGCCCCGGGAACACCTACGAGCAGTACTTC | CASSPGNTYEQYF
TRBJ1-6 | - | TRBV6-1 | TRBD1 | TGTGCCAGCAGTGATGGACAGGGGGTCAAGGACCTCCACTTT | CASSDGQGVKDLHF
TRBJ1-1 | - | TRBV2 | TRBD1 | TGTGCCAGCCTCCGGACAGGGTATGTCGGAGCTTTCTTT | CASLRTGYVGAFF
TRBJ2-1 | - | TRBV11-3 | TRBD1 | TGTGCCAGCAGCTTAGCGGGGACAGGGGCCTACAATGAGCAGTTCTTC | CASSLAGTGAYNEQFF
TRBJ2-5 | - | TRBV29-1 | - | TGCAGCGTTGACAGGGGTCAAGAGACCCAGTACTTC | CSVDRGQETQYF
TRBJ1-2 | - | TRBV5-6 | TRBD1 | TGTGCCAGCAGGTGGGGGACAGGGTGGAACTATGGCTACACCTTC | CASRWGTGWNYGYTF
TRBJ1-3 | - | TRBV5-1 | TRBD1 | TGCGCCAGCAGCTTGGAACGGACAGGGGGAGACACCATATATTTT | CASSLERTGGDTIYF
TRBJ2-1 | - | TRBV21-1 | - | TGTGCCAGCGGGGGGTACTTCAATGAGCAGTTCTTC | CASGGYFNEQFF
TRBJ2-5 | - | TRBV7-9 | TRBD2 | TGTGCCAGCAGCTTAGCGTCGAGACTAGCGGGAGGAACGGAGACCCAGTACTTC | CASSLASRLAGGTETQYF
TRBJ1-1 | - | TRBV24-1 | TRBD1 | TGTGCCACCAGTGGCGGGACAGGGGCACGAACTGAAGCTTTCTTT | CATSGGTGARTEAFF
TRBJ2-5 | - | TRBV28 | TRBD2 | TGTGCCAGCAGGGGACTAGCGGGAGTACAGGAGACCCAGTACTTC | CASRGLAGVQETQYF
TRBJ1-5 | - | TRBV9 | - | TGTGCCAGCAGCGATGGCCAACAGCCCCAGCATTTT | CASSDGQQPQHF
TRBJ1-4 | once | TRBV28 | TRBD1 | TGTGCCAGCAGTCCCCTTGACAGGGACTATGAAAAACTGTTTTTT | CASSPLDRDYEKLFF
TRBJ1-4 | - | TRBV29-1 | TRBD1 | TGCAGCGTGACCGGGACAGAGAATGAAAAACTGTTTTTT | CSVTGTENEKLFF
TRBJ2-7 | - | TRBV30 | - | TGTGCCTGGAATGGACGGGAGAGCTCCTACGAGCAGTACTTC | CAWNGRESSYEQYF
TRBJ1-1 | - | TRBV3-1/TRBV3-2 | TRBD1 | TGTGCCAGCAGCCTGGGGACAGGGTACACTGAAGCTTTCTTT | CASSLGTGYTEAFF
TRBJ1-5 | - | TRBV12-3/TRBV12-4 | - | TGTGCCAGCAGTTTGTGGGGTCCCGGGGCCCAGCATTTT | CASSLWGPGAQHF
TRBJ1-1 | - | TRBV5-1 | TRBD1 | TGCGCCAGCAGCCCGGGACAGGGGTTCGGATCGGGCACTGAAGCTTTCTTT | CASSPGQGFGSGTEAFF
TRBJ2-7 | - | TRBV4-1 | - | TGCGCCAGCAGCCAGCTCTCGCACCTCTATGCACAGGACAACTACGAGCAGTACTTC | CASSQLSHLYAQDNYEQYF
TRBJ2-1 | - | TRBV28 | TRBD2 | TGTGCCAGCAGTCCCCTAGCGGTGAGCTCCTACAATGAGCAGTTCTTC | CASSPLAVSSYNEQFF
TRBJ2-1 | - | TRBV2 | TRBD1 | TGTGCCACCAGGGACAGGGAATCACTCAATGAGCAGTTCTTC | CATRDRESLNEQFF
TRBJ1-3 | - | TRBV19 | - | TGTGCCAGTAGTATAGGGGTAGGGGCCGCTGGAAACACCATATATTTT | CASSIGVGAAGNTIYF
TRBJ1-1 | - | TRBV5-6 | - | TGTGCCAGCACCCTCAGGGATCCTGAAGCTTTCTTT | CASTLRDPEAFF
TRBJ1-3 | - | TRBV19 | - | TGTGCCAGTAGTATTGCAGGGGTTGCTGCTGGAAACACCATATATTTT | CASSIAGVAAGNTIYF
TRBJ1-3 | once | TRBV19 | - | TGTGCCAGTAGTGCAACAGGGACGCAAAGAAACACCATATATTTT | CASSATGTQRNTIYF
TRBJ1-6 | - | TRBV2 | TRBD1 | TGTGCCAGCAGTGGTTCAGGGGGCGGGAGCTCCTATAATTCACCCCTCCACTTT | CASSGSGGGSSYNSPLHF
TRBJ1-5 | - | TRBV19 | - | TGTGCCAGTAGTCCCGGGACAATAGGGAGCAATCAGCCCCAGCATTTT | CASSPGTIGSNQPQHF
TRBJ1-5 | - | TRBV28 | - | TGTGCCAGCAGTTTCAGGGGAAGACAGCCCCAGCATTTT | CASSFRGRQPQHF
TRBJ1-2 | - | TRBV4-1 | - | TGCGCCAGCAGCCAAGACCCGACAGGCGACTATGGCTACACCTTC | CASSQDPTGDYGYTF